A selection of T cell receptor beta chains follows, all from one sample in a study of OX40 agonist ivuxolimab in advanced cancers. The protocol was immunoSEQ multiplex PCR, while the TCRdb copy is restricted to in-frame clones and leaves out a portion. Here the sample spans some 74,000 clones, approximately 86% being singletons. The input for sequencing was CD4+ or CD8+ T cells sorted from blood, taken in a trial of the OX40 agonist ivuxolimab. Receptors originate from an adult with an advanced solid tumor such as melanoma, head and neck, liver or kidney cancer. The CDR3 runs from the conserved cysteine through the conserved F or W. A D gene is named only where the DNA matches it firmly. The size field is filled for only some rows; it gives once, few, many or a size class.

j_gene: TRBJ2-1
v_gene: TRBV19
d_gene: NA
abundance: NA
CDR3nt: TGTGCCAGTAGTACCGTGCCCAGCGGCTACAATGAGCAGTTCTTC
CDR3aa: CASSTVPSGYNEQFF

j_gene: TRBJ1-3
v_gene: TRBV6-5
d_gene: NA
abundance: NA
CDR3nt: TGTGCCAGCACCCTAGGCGGTTCTGGAAACACCATATATTTT
CDR3aa: CASTLGGSGNTIYF

j_gene: TRBJ1-1
v_gene: TRBV2
d_gene: NA
abundance: NA
CDR3nt: TGTGCCAGCAGTCGGAGGGCGAACACTGAAGCTTTCTTT
CDR3aa: CASSRRANTEAFF

j_gene: TRBJ1-3
v_gene: TRBV29-1
d_gene: NA
abundance: once
CDR3nt: TGCAGCGTTGTCACAGCAATCTCTGGAAACACCATATATTTT
CDR3aa: CSVVTAISGNTIYF

j_gene: TRBJ2-7
v_gene: TRBV19
d_gene: NA
abundance: NA
CDR3nt: TGTGCCAGTAGTCCCCAGGTATTCTCCTACGAGCAGTACTTC
CDR3aa: CASSPQVFSYEQYF

j_gene: TRBJ1-1
v_gene: TRBV9
d_gene: NA
abundance: NA
CDR3nt: TGTGCCAGCAGCCCTCGACAGCTTCCTGAAGCTTTCTTT
CDR3aa: CASSPRQLPEAFF

j_gene: TRBJ1-4
v_gene: TRBV5-4
d_gene: NA
abundance: NA
CDR3nt: TGTGCCAGCAGCTTGAACCCAACTAATGAAAAACTGTTTTTT
CDR3aa: CASSLNPTNEKLFF

j_gene: TRBJ2-5
v_gene: TRBV19
d_gene: NA
abundance: few
CDR3nt: TGTGCCAGTAGTCCGCCGGAGAACGAGGCGGAGACCCAGTACTTC
CDR3aa: CASSPPENEAETQYF

j_gene: TRBJ1-4
v_gene: TRBV7-8
d_gene: NA
abundance: NA
CDR3nt: TGTGCCAGCAGCCCGCGGCCTAATGAAAAACTGTTTTTT
CDR3aa: CASSPRPNEKLFF

j_gene: TRBJ2-3
v_gene: TRBV5-1
d_gene: TRBD2
abundance: NA
CDR3nt: TGCGCCAGCAGCTTGGCCTCAGCGGGAAGCACAGATACGCAGTATTTT
CDR3aa: CASSLASAGSTDTQYF

j_gene: TRBJ2-5
v_gene: TRBV19
d_gene: TRBD1
abundance: once
CDR3nt: TGTGCCAGTAGTATTCCAGGGGGTCAGCAAGAGACCCAGTACTTC
CDR3aa: CASSIPGGQQETQYF

j_gene: TRBJ2-1
v_gene: TRBV18
d_gene: NA
abundance: NA
CDR3nt: TGTGCCAGCTCACCTAGACTAGATGGGGACAATGAGCAGTTCTTC
CDR3aa: CASSPRLDGDNEQFF

j_gene: TRBJ2-2
v_gene: TRBV4-1
d_gene: NA
abundance: NA
CDR3nt: TGCGCCAGCAGCCCTCCGCCCGGGGGCGGGGAGCTGTTTTTT
CDR3aa: CASSPPPGGGELFF

j_gene: TRBJ2-3
v_gene: TRBV7-9
d_gene: NA
abundance: NA
CDR3nt: TGTGCCAGCAGCTTCGACGCTAGCACAGATACGCAGTATTTT
CDR3aa: CASSFDASTDTQYF

j_gene: TRBJ1-5
v_gene: TRBV4-2
d_gene: NA
abundance: once
CDR3nt: TGTGCCAGCAGCCAAGGGGGGATAGGTCAGCCCCAGCATTTT
CDR3aa: CASSQGGIGQPQHF

j_gene: TRBJ2-5
v_gene: TRBV30
d_gene: NA
abundance: once
CDR3nt: TGTGCCTGGAGTCCGGGGTTGGAGACCCAGTACTTC
CDR3aa: CAWSPGLETQYF

j_gene: TRBJ2-1
v_gene: TRBV4-1
d_gene: NA
abundance: few
CDR3nt: TGCGCCAGCAGCCAAATAGATCCCCCCGAGCAGTTCTTC
CDR3aa: CASSQIDPPEQFF

j_gene: TRBJ2-1
v_gene: TRBV5-6
d_gene: NA
abundance: NA
CDR3nt: TGTGCCAGCAGTTGGCCTGAGGGGCCCGGCTACAATGAGCAGTTCTTC
CDR3aa: CASSWPEGPGYNEQFF

j_gene: TRBJ2-3
v_gene: TRBV7-2
d_gene: TRBD2
abundance: NA
CDR3nt: TGTGCCAGCAGGGGCCCCGGGAGGTCCTCGCAAGATACGCAGTATTTT
CDR3aa: CASRGPGRSSQDTQYF

j_gene: TRBJ2-7
v_gene: TRBV28
d_gene: NA
abundance: NA
CDR3nt: TGTGCCAGCAGTCAATTGGTATACGAGCAGTACTTC
CDR3aa: CASSQLVYEQYF

j_gene: TRBJ2-1
v_gene: TRBV5-6
d_gene: NA
abundance: NA
CDR3nt: TGTGCCAGCAGCCAAGGACAGCTCATAGGGGGACGACGCTACAATGAGCAGTTCTTC
CDR3aa: CASSQGQLIGGRRYNEQFF

j_gene: TRBJ2-4
v_gene: TRBV27
d_gene: NA
abundance: NA
CDR3nt: TGTGCCAGCAGTGTATCAGGGGACTGGGGATCCAAAAACATTCAGTACTTC
CDR3aa: CASSVSGDWGSKNIQYF

j_gene: TRBJ1-4
v_gene: TRBV28
d_gene: NA
abundance: few
CDR3nt: TGTGCCAGCAGGCGAGACAGAGCCGCTTGGGAAAAACTGTTTTTT
CDR3aa: CASRRDRAAWEKLFF

j_gene: TRBJ2-3
v_gene: TRBV11-2
d_gene: NA
abundance: NA
CDR3nt: TGTGCCAGCAGCCGGGGACTCCGGCGAGATACGCAGTATTTT
CDR3aa: CASSRGLRRDTQYF

j_gene: TRBJ2-7
v_gene: TRBV15
d_gene: TRBD2
abundance: NA
CDR3nt: TGTGCCACCAGCAGAGAGAGCGGGACGTTTATTAACGAGCAGTACTTC
CDR3aa: CATSRESGTFINEQYF

j_gene: TRBJ2-2
v_gene: TRBV6-1
d_gene: NA
abundance: once
CDR3nt: TGTGCCGCCCTTAGGTGGAGGGAGCTGTTTTTT
CDR3aa: CAALRWRELFF

j_gene: TRBJ2-7
v_gene: TRBV10-3
d_gene: TRBD2
abundance: few
CDR3nt: TGTGCCGTGCAACGGGGGGTCGAGCAGTACTTC
CDR3aa: CAVQRGVEQYF

j_gene: TRBJ2-5
v_gene: TRBV7-9
d_gene: NA
abundance: NA
CDR3nt: TGTGCCAGCAGCTTAGATCGCGAGACCCAGTACTTC
CDR3aa: CASSLDRETQYF

j_gene: TRBJ1-1
v_gene: TRBV6-5
d_gene: NA
abundance: NA
CDR3nt: TGTGCCAGCAGTTACTCAGGGTTTGGGGCCACTGAAGCTTTCTTT
CDR3aa: CASSYSGFGATEAFF

j_gene: TRBJ2-2
v_gene: TRBV7-3
d_gene: TRBD2
abundance: NA
CDR3nt: TGTGCCAGCAGCCTTCTAGCGGACGGGGAGCTGTTTTTT
CDR3aa: CASSLLADGELFF

j_gene: TRBJ2-7
v_gene: TRBV13
d_gene: TRBD2
abundance: NA
CDR3nt: TGTGCCAGCAGCTTAGCGGCTAGCGGGACCCTCTCCTACGAGCAGTACTTC
CDR3aa: CASSLAASGTLSYEQYF

j_gene: TRBJ2-1
v_gene: TRBV5-6
d_gene: TRBD2
abundance: NA
CDR3nt: TGTGCCAGCAGCTTGGTGGTTAGCGGGAGTAGAGGCTACAATGAGCAGTTCTTC
CDR3aa: CASSLVVSGSRGYNEQFF